Below, 29 T cell receptor beta chains from the same sample are listed, as sequenced in a study of blood T cell repertoires in COVID-19. Sequencing used immunoSEQ multiplex PCR; TCRdb keeps in-frame clones, though not all of them. The table lists roughly 200,000 clones, roughly 85% of them singletons. Sequencing input: peripheral blood. These receptors all stem from a woman in her sixties with acute or convalescent COVID-19.

The chain combines TRBV11-3 with TRBJ1-1; 12 bases match TRBD1. V was pared by 5 bases and J by 11 bases, with 12 bases of the junction left unmatched. Germline CDR1 is SGHNT and CDR2 is YENEEA. The CDR3 contains 15 residues. For the CDR3, the DNA is TGTGCCAGCAGCCCCGGGACAGGGGGCTTGCTCGGCGCTTTCTTT. Residues: CASSPGTGGLLGAFF.

This sequence joins TRBV29-1 and TRBJ2-1; possible D gene TRBD2, 6 bases. V was clipped by 6 bases and J by 8 bases, with 20 bases between them. CDR1 is SQVTM, CDR2 ANQGSEA, per germline. This CDR3 has 14 residues. CDR3 protein: CSVGGTPRTDEQFF. In DNA, the CDR3 is TGCAGCGTCGGAGGGACCCCGAGAACCGATGAGCAGTTCTTC.

The V and J genes are TRBV9 and TRBJ1-2; no clear D gene. Germline V gene lookup returns CDR1 SGDLS and CDR2 YYNGEE. The CDR3 is 14 amino acids. V was cut by 0 bases and J by 3 bases, with 9 bases left in between. The CDR3 sequence: CASSVGADYYGYTF. The CDR3 nucleotides read TGTGCCAGCAGCGTAGGGGCGGACTACTATGGCTACACCTTC.

The V call is TRBV19, the J call TRBJ1-5, with D maybe TRBD1 (5 bases). The CDR3 is 13 residues long. Germline-derived CDR1 and CDR2 are LNHDA and SQIVND (reference sequence). Trimming shortened V by 7 bases and J by 4 bases, and 11 bases separated the two germline ends. The DNA of the CDR3 is TGTGCCAGTACTTATCAGGGAAATCAGCCCCAGCATTTT. This codes for CASTYQGNQPQHF. The full variable domain, its missing parts supplied by reference TRBV19 and TRBJ1-5, is DGGITQSPKYLFRKEGQNVTLSCEQNLNHDAMYWYRQDPGQGLRLIYYSQIVNDFQKGDIAEGYSVSREKKESFPLTVTSAQKNPTAFYLCASTYQGNQPQHFGDGTRLSIL.

The chain is built from TRBV3-1 (or the pseudogene TRBV3-2) and TRBJ2-1; TRBD2 matches at 13 bases. The J segment lost 9 bases and the V segment lost 9 bases, leaving 17 bases of the junction unmatched. Germline V lookup: CDR1 LGHDT, CDR2 YNNKEL (reference sequence). The CDR3 runs to 17 residues. In DNA, the CDR3 is TGTGCCAGTACTGTCAGTACGGGACTAGCGGGAACGGGTGAGCAGTTCTTC. Encoded protein: CASTVSTGLAGTGEQFF.

This clone was detected only a few times. The rearrangement joins TRBV21-1 to TRBJ2-1; the tabulated D call, TRBD1, remains unverified against the DNA. TRBV21-1 is shown as a pseudogene. This CDR3 has 18 amino acids. CDR3 DNA sequence: TGTGCCGAGACATCGGCAGGGGGAACGGGAGTCCGGCCCAATGAGCAGTTCTTC. Translated: CAETSAGGTGVRPNEQFF.

V is TRBV2 and J is TRBJ1-1; D not certain. The CDR3 consists of 12 residues. V dropped 4 bases and J dropped 5 bases, with 8 bases sitting between them. CDR1 is SNHLY and CDR2 is FYNNEI in the germline V gene. The CDR3 spells CASSVRETEAFF. The DNA of the CDR3 is TGTGCCAGCAGTGTACGGGAAACTGAAGCTTTCTTT. Full variable domain (outside the CDR3, taken from reference TRBV2 and TRBJ1-1): EPEVTQTPSHQVTQMGQEVILRCVPISNHLYFYWYRQILGQKVEFLVSFYNNEISEKSEIFDDQFSVERPDGSNFTLKIRSTKLEDSAMYFCASSVRETEAFFGQGTRLTVV.

The J gene is TRBJ2-3, the V gene TRBV3-1 (or the pseudogene TRBV3-2); the D gene is possibly TRBD2 (6 bases). CDR1 is LGHDT and CDR2 is YNNKEL in the germline V gene (reference sequence). The CDR3 is made up of 18 amino acids. The V and J ends lost 11 bases and 0 bases respectively, with 27 bases between them. The CDR3 coding sequence is TGTGCCTCCTCCCTAGGTCTAGGGGCGGGATCTAGCACAGATACGCAGTATTTT. Its translation is CASSLGLGAGSSTDTQYF.

The CDR3 nucleotides read TGTGCCAGCAGTGAAGCCGTGGGACAGGGGGCGAAAAACATTCAGTACTTC. Translated: CASSEAVGQGAKNIQYF. This sequence joins TRBV28 and TRBJ2-4, with 12 bases aligning to TRBD1. V lost 5 bases and J lost 4; bases outside the gene matches: 9. This CDR3 is built from 17 residues. CDR1 MDHEN and CDR2 SYDVKM come from the germline V gene. Supplemented by reference TRBV28 and TRBJ2-4, the full variable domain reads DVKVTQSSRYLVKRTGEKVFLECVQDMDHENMFWYRQDPGLGLRLIYFSYDVKMKEKGDIPEGYSVSREKKERFSLILESASTNQTSMYLCASSEAVGQGAKNIQYFGAGTRLSVL.

This clone was observed a single time. The CDR3 DNA reads TGTGCCAGCAGTGAAGATGGGGGCTGGGAAAAACTGTTTTTT. Translating gives CASSEDGGWEKLFF. This rearrangement joins TRBV6-1 to TRBJ1-4; weak D call: TRBD1 (6 bases). CDR1 and CDR2 from the germline V gene are MNHNS and SASEGT. The CDR3 covers 14 residues. V lost 1 base, J lost 8 bases, and 11 bases lay in between.

The V gene is TRBV24-1, the J gene TRBJ2-1; D gene ambiguous. Between the trimmed V and J ends, which lost 1 base and 4 bases, there was a span of 7 bases. Germline V gene sequence: CDR1 KGHDR, CDR2 SFDVKD. The CDR3 sequence is 14 residues long. The CDR3 coding sequence is TGTGCCACCAGTGATTTCCCCCAATACAATGAGCAGTTCTTC. It codes for CATSDFPQYNEQFF.

The rearrangement links TRBV6-4 to TRBJ2-1; D gene unclear. Germline lookup yields CDR1 MRHNA and CDR2 SNTAGT. V lost 6 bases and J 0 bases, leaving 9 bases between the germline ends. CDR3 length equals 14 residues. The CDR3 sequence: CASSADSSYNEQFF. The CDR3 region has the DNA TGTGCCAGCAGCGCCGATAGCTCCTACAATGAGCAGTTCTTC.

This clone was seen only once. The CDR3 spells CASSRQALTNYGYTF. Here the CDR3 DNA reads TGTGCCAGCAGTCGACAGGCACTTACTAACTATGGCTACACCTTC. V and J are TRBV28 and TRBJ1-2; D may be TRBD1 (6 bases). This CDR3 has 15 amino acids. Germline values: CDR1 MDHEN, CDR2 SYDVKM. Between the trimmed V and J ends, which lost 5 bases and 0 bases, there was a span of 13 bases.

This clone was counted once. The rearrangement uses TRBV11-3 and TRBJ1-2; tentative D call: TRBD1 (6 bases). The CDR3 length is 15 residues. Germline values: CDR1 SGHNT, CDR2 YENEEA. Trimming pared 5 bases from V and 8 bases from J, leaving 21 bases between. The CDR3 here is CASSPSGTKGTGYTF. The CDR3 nucleotides read TGTGCCAGCAGCCCTAGTGGGACGAAAGGGACAGGCTACACCTTC.

The chain has TRBV6-6 and TRBJ2-3; TRBD2 matches 8 bases. V was pared by 7 bases and J by 4 bases, with 13 bases of the junction left unmatched. Germline CDR1 MNHNY, CDR2 SVGAGI (reference sequence). The CDR3 is 16 residues long. CDR3: CASTSPSGRSPDTQYF. CDR3 nucleotide sequence: TGTGCCAGCACCTCCCCGAGCGGGAGAAGCCCAGATACGCAGTATTTT.

The chain recombines TRBV27 with TRBJ2-7; TRBD2 agrees at 12 bases. Germline CDR1 reads MNHEY; CDR2 reads SMNVEV (reference sequence). V lost 6 bases to trimming and J lost 3 bases; unmatched junction nucleotides: 3. The CDR3 consists of 14 residues. The CDR3, as DNA: TGTGCCAGCAGGGGACTAGCGGGTATCTACGAGCAGTACGTC. This encodes CASRGLAGIYEQYV.

V and J are TRBV4-2 and TRBJ1-2, with 7 bases matching TRBD1. This CDR3 is 13 amino acids long. The J segment lost 8 bases and the V segment lost 4 bases, leaving 7 bases of the junction unmatched. Germline lookup yields CDR1 LGHNA and CDR2 YNFKEQ. The CDR3 reads CASSLDRLDGYTF. The CDR3 DNA reads TGTGCCAGCAGCCTGGACAGGTTAGACGGCTACACCTTC.

V and J are TRBV28 and TRBJ2-7, with a possible D match to TRBD1 (6 bases). The CDR3 extends over 12 amino acids. V was cut by 6 bases and J by 5 bases, with 11 bases left in between. CDR1 is MDHEN, CDR2 SYDVKM, per germline. The CDR3 bases are TGTGCCAGCAGCCCTAACAGGGACGAGCAGTACTTC. Protein sequence: CASSPNRDEQYF.

This clone was seen only once. This chain uses TRBV11-3 with TRBJ1-2; 11 bases agree with TRBD1. This CDR3 spans 15 amino acids. Germline V gene data show CDR1 as SGHNT and CDR2 as YENEEA. J was trimmed by 4 bases and V by 4 bases; bases with no gene match: 5. The chain's CDR3 is CASSSGTGGSYGYTF. The CDR3 bases are TGTGCCAGCAGCTCCGGGACAGGGGGGAGCTATGGCTACACCTTC.

This chain links TRBV5-1 with TRBJ2-3, with D perhaps TRBD2 (6 bases). V lost 6 bases, J lost 4 bases, and 12 bases lay in between. This CDR3 is built from 13 residues. Germline CDR1 reads SGHRS; CDR2 reads YFSETQ. The CDR3 reads CASTLPGADTQYF. CDR3 bases: TGCGCCAGCACCCTTCCGGGAGCAGATACGCAGTATTTT.

V gene TRBV11-2 combines with J gene TRBJ1-1; 7 nucleotides align to TRBD1. CDR3 size: 13 residues. Germline V lookup: CDR1 SGHAT, CDR2 FQNNGV. V was pared by 3 bases and J by 4 bases, with 2 bases of the junction left unmatched. CDR3 sequence: CASSFDRVTEAFF. CDR3 bases: TGTGCCAGCAGCTTCGACAGGGTCACTGAAGCTTTCTTT.

The gene calls are TRBV4-1 and TRBJ1-2, with a weak D call TRBD1 (6 bases). Trimming took 4 bases from V and 7 from J, leaving 13 bases between them. The CDR3 contains 13 residues. Germline assignment: CDR1 MGHRA and CDR2 YSYEKL. CDR3 DNA: TGCGCCAGCAGCCCATTGGCCAGGGGTGGCTACACCTTC. Translation gives CASSPLARGGYTF.

The chain is built from TRBV21-1 and TRBJ2-7; the DNA was not used to check the table's D call, TRBD2. TRBV21-1 is marked as a pseudogene. CDR3 length equals 15 residues. CDR3 protein: CASSKGTASSYEQYV. CDR3 in DNA: TGTGCCAGCAGCAAAGGCACTGCGAGCTCCTACGAGCAGTACGTC.

The chain joins TRBV7-9 to TRBJ1-4; D uncertain. V lost 5 bases to trimming and J lost 5 bases, with 9 bases between them. This CDR3 region has 13 residues. The germline V gene has CDR1 SEHNR and CDR2 FQNEAQ (reference sequence). The CDR3 DNA reads as TGTGCCAGCAGCCAAGCCAGGAATGAAAAACTGTTTTTT. Residues: CASSQARNEKLFF. The full variable domain, rest sourced from reference TRBV7-9 and TRBJ1-4, is DTGVSQNPRHKITKRGQNVTFRCDPISEHNRLYWYRQTLGQGPEFLTYFQNEAQLEKSRLLSDRFSAERPKGSFSTLEIQRTEQGDSAMYLCASSQARNEKLFFGSGTQLSVL.

The chain carries TRBV3-1 (or the pseudogene TRBV3-2) and TRBJ2-1, with 7 bases matching TRBD1. Germline assignment: CDR1 LGHDT and CDR2 YNNKEL (reference sequence). The ends lost 0 bases at V and 5 bases at J; junction bases unmatched: 4. The CDR3 sequence is 15 residues long. CDR3 sequence: CASSQDTGTDNEQFF. DNA of the CDR3: TGTGCCAGCAGCCAAGACACCGGGACAGACAATGAGCAGTTCTTC.

This chain connects TRBV19 to TRBJ1-3; tentatively, D is TRBD1 (5 bases). Germline CDR1 is LNHDA and CDR2 is SQIVND (reference sequence). Trimming left V 3 bases short and J 2 bases short, with 11 bases between. The CDR3 consists of 15 residues. DNA of the CDR3: TGTGCCAGTAGTATGGAGGGGATCGCTGGAAACACCATATATTTT. Amino acids: CASSMEGIAGNTIYF.

By sample share, this clone is medium-sized. This chain links TRBV19 with TRBJ2-3, with 14 bases matching TRBD2. This CDR3 is built from 16 residues. Germline CDR1 and CDR2: LNHDA and SQIVND (reference sequence). The junction had 4 bases not matched to a gene; V was cut back by 3 bases and J by 5 bases. CDR3 DNA: TGTGCCAGTAGTATTGGGACTAGCGGGAGTGGAGATACGCAGTATTTT. This translates into CASSIGTSGSGDTQYF.

The chain uses TRBV11-2 and TRBJ2-5; no reliable D call. This CDR3 has 13 amino acids. Germline values: CDR1 SGHAT, CDR2 FQNNGV. V dropped 8 bases and J dropped 1 base, with 11 bases sitting between them. The CDR3 loop reads CASRGLPQETQYF. Here the CDR3 DNA reads TGTGCCAGCCGAGGTCTCCCCCAAGAGACCCAGTACTTC.

This clone was seen a single time. In DNA form, the CDR3 reads TGTGCCAGCAGCCCCTGGGACAGGGGCAATCAGCCCCAGCATTTT. It yields the protein CASSPWDRGNQPQHF. The chain links TRBV7-8 to TRBJ1-5; 9 nucleotides align to TRBD1. The CDR3 length is 15 residues. Germline loops: CDR1 SGHVS, CDR2 FQNEAQ. V lost 5 bases, J lost 2 bases, and 4 bases stayed unmatched.